This T cell receptor beta chain comes out of a study of blood T cell repertoires in COVID-19. Profiled with immunoSEQ multiplex PCR; TCRdb holds only in-frame clones, not every one. The sample contains roughly 70,000 clones, 70% to 90% of which appear only once. With V trimmed by 4 bases and J by 5 bases, 13 bases remained unmatched. This CDR3 has 16 residues. Germline-derived CDR1 and CDR2 are SGHRS and YFSETQ. What was sequenced was peripheral blood. This chain joins TRBV5-1 and TRBJ1-1; 8 bases line up with TRBD1. The source is a woman between 65 and 79 years old with acute or convalescent COVID-19. Written as DNA, the CDR3 is TGCGCCAGCAGCCTGGGTATAGGGACAGGTCTGACTGAAGCTTTCTTT. It yields the protein CASSLGIGTGLTEAFF. Using reference TRBV5-1 and TRBJ1-1 for the parts outside the CDR3, the full variable domain is KAGVTQTPRYLIKTRGQQVTLSCSPISGHRSVSWYQQTPGQGLQFLFEYFSETQRNKGNFPGRFSGRQFSNSRSEMNVSTLELGDSALYLCASSLGIGTGLTEAFFGQGTRLTVV.